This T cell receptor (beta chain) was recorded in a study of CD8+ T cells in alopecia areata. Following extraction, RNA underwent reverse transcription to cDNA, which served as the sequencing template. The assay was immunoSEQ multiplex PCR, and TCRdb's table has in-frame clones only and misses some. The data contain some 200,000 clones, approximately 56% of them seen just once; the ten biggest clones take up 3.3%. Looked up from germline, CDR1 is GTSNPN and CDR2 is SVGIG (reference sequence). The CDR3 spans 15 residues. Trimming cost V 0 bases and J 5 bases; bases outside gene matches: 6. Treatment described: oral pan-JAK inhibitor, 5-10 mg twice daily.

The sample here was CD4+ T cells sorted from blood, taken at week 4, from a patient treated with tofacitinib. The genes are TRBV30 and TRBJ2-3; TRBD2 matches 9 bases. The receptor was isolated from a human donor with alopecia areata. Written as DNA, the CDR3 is TGTGCCTGGAGTGTCCCTAGCGGGGTCGGAGATACGCAGTATTTT. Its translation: CAWSVPSGVGDTQYF.